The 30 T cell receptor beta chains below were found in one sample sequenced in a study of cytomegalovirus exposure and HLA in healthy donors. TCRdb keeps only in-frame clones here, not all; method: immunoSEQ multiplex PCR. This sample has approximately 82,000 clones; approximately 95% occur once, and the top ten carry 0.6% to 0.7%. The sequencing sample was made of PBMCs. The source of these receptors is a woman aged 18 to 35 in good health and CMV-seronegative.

The CDR3 sequence is CASRSLRDRGPHEQYF. As DNA, the CDR3 is TGTGCCAGCAGGTCCCTCCGGGACAGGGGTCCCCACGAGCAGTACTTC. V is TRBV11-2 and J is TRBJ2-7, with TRBD1 identical over 10 bases. The CDR3 is made up of 16 amino acids. The trim removed 6 bases at V and 5 bases at J, leaving 13 bases unmatched. Germline V gene sequence: CDR1 SGHAT, CDR2 FQNNGV.

CDR3 coding DNA: TGTGCCGCTTCCGGGACAGGGAATTCACCCCTCCACTTT. Translation gives CAASGTGNSPLHF. This chain joins TRBV19 and TRBJ1-6; the match to TRBD1 covers 9 bases. The J segment lost 7 bases and the V segment lost 11 bases, leaving 6 bases of the junction unmatched. CDR1 is LNHDA, CDR2 SQIVND, per germline (reference sequence). The CDR3 runs to 13 residues.

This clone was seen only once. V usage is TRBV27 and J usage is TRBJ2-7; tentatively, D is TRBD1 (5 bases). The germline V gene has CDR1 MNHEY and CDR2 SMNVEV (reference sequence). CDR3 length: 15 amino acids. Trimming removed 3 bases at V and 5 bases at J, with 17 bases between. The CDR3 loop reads CASSFLQAGTNEQYF. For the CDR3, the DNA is TGTGCCAGCAGTTTTCTACAGGCCGGTACCAACGAGCAGTACTTC.

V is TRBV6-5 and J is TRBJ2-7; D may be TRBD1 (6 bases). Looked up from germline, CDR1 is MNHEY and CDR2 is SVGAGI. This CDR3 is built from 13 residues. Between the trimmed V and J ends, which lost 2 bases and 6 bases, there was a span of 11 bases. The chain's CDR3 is CASSYTYRAEQYF. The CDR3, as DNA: TGTGCCAGCAGTTACACCTACAGGGCCGAGCAGTACTTC.

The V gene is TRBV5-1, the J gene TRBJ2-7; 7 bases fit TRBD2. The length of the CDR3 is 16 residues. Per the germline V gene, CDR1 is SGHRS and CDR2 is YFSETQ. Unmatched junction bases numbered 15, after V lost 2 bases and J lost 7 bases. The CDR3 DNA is TGCGCCAGCAGCTTCTCGGGTGGGAGGGCCCGTTGGGAGCAGTACTTC. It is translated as CASSFSGGRARWEQYF.

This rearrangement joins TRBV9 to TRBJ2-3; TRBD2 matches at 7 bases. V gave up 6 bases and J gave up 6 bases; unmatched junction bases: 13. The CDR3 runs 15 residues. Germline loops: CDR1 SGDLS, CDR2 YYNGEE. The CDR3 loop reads CASTRLGLGADTQYF. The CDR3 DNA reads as TGTGCCAGCACCCGACTCGGACTAGGGGCCGATACGCAGTATTTT.

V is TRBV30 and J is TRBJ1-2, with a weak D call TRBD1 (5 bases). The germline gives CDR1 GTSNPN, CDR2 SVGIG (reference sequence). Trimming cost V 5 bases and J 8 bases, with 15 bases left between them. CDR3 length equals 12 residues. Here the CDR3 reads CAWHLGVGGYTF. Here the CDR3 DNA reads TGTGCCTGGCACTTAGGGGTTGGAGGCTACACCTTC.

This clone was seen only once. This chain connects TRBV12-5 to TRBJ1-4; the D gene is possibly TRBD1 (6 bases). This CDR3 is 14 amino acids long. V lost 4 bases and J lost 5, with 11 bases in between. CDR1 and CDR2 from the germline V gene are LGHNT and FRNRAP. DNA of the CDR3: TGTGCTAGTGGTTACGGGCAGGGGAATGAAAAACTGTTTTTT. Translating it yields CASGYGQGNEKLFF.

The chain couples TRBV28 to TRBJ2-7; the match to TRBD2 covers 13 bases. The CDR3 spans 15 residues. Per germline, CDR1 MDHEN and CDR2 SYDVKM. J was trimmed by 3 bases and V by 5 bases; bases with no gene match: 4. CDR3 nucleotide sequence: TGTGCCAGCAGTGCAGGGACTAGCGGGAACTACGAGCAGTACTTC. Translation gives CASSAGTSGNYEQYF.

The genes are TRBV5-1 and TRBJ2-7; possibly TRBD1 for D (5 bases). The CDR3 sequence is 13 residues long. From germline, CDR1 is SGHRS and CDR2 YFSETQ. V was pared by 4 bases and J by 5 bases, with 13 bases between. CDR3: CASSVTETNEQYF. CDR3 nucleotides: TGCGCCAGCAGCGTGACAGAAACCAACGAGCAGTACTTC.

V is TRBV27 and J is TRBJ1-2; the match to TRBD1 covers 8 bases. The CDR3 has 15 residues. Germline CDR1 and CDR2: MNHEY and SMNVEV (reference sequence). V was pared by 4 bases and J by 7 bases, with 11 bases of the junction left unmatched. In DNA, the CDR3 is TGTGCCAGCAGTTCCGTGGACAGGGTAGAGGGTGGCTACACCTTC. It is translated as CASSSVDRVEGGYTF.

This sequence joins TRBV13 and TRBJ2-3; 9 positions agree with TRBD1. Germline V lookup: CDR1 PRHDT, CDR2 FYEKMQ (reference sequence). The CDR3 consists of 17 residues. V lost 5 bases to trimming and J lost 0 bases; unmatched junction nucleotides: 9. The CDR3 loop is CASSALRDRASTDTQYF. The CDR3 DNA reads TGTGCCAGCAGCGCCCTCCGGGACAGGGCTAGCACAGATACGCAGTATTTT.

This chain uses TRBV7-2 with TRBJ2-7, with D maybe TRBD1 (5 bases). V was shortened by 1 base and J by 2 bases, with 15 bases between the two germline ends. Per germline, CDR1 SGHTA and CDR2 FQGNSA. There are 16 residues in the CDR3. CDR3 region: CASSLGFRTRTYEQYF. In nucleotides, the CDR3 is TGTGCCAGCAGCTTAGGTTTTCGGACACGAACCTACGAGCAGTACTTC.

The CDR3 sequence is CASSQDAGTSYEQYF. As DNA, the CDR3 is TGCGCCAGCAGCCAAGACGCGGGAACTTCCTACGAGCAGTACTTC. The chain uses TRBV4-1 and TRBJ2-7; perhaps TRBD2 as D (6 bases). Germline assignment: CDR1 MGHRA and CDR2 YSYEKL. The CDR3 is made up of 15 amino acids. Trimming took off 0 bases at V and 1 base at J, with 10 bases between the two ends.

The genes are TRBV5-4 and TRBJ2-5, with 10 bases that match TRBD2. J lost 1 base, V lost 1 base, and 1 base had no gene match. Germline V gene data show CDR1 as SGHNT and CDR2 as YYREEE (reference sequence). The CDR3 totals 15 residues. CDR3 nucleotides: TGTGCCAGCAGCTTGACTAGCGGGGTCCAAGAGACCCAGTACTTC. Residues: CASSLTSGVQETQYF.

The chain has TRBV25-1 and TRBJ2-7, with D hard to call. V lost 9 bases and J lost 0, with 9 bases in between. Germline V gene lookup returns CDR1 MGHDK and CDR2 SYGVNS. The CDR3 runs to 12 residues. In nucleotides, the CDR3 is TGTGCCAGAAAGACTGGCTCCTACGAGCAGTACTTC. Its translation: CARKTGSYEQYF.

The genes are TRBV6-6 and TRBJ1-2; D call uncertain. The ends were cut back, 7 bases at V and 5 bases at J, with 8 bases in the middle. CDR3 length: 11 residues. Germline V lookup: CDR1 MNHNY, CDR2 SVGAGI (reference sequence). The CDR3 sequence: CASTPGYGYTF. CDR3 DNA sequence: TGTGCCAGCACCCCGGGATATGGCTACACCTTC.

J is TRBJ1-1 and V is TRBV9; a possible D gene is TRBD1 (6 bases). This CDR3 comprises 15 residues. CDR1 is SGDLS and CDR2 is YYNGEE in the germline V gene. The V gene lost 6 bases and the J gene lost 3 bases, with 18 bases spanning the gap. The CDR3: CASTPGGAQDTEAFF. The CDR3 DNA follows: TGTGCCAGCACCCCTGGGGGGGCGCAGGACACTGAAGCTTTCTTT.

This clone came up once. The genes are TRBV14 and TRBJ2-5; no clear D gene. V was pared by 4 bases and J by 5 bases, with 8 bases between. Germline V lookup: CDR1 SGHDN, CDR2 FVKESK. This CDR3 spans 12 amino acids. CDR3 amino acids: CASSPTWETQYF. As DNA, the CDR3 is TGTGCCAGCAGCCCTACTTGGGAGACCCAGTACTTC.

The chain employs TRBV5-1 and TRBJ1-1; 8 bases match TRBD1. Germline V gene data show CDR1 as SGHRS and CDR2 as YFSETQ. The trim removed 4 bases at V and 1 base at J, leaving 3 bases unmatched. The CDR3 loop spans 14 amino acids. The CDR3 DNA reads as TGCGCCAGCAGCCGACAGGGGTCGAACACTGAAGCTTTCTTT. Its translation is CASSRQGSNTEAFF. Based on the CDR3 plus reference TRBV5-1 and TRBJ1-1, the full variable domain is KAGVTQTPRYLIKTRGQQVTLSCSPISGHRSVSWYQQTPGQGLQFLFEYFSETQRNKGNFPGRFSGRQFSNSRSEMNVSTLELGDSALYLCASSRQGSNTEAFFGQGTRLTVV.

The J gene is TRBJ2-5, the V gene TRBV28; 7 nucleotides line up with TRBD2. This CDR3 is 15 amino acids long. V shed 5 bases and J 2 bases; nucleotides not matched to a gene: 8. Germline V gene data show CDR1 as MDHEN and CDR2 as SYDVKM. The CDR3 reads CASSTRAGPQETQYF. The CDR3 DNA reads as TGTGCCAGCAGTACCCGAGCGGGACCTCAAGAGACCCAGTACTTC.

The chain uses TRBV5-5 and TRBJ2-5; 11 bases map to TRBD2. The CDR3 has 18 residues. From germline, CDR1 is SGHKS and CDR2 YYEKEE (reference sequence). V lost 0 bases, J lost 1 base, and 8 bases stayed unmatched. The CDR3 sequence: CASSLGTLAGGSQETQYF. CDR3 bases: TGTGCCAGCAGCTTGGGCACCCTAGCGGGAGGTTCCCAAGAGACCCAGTACTTC. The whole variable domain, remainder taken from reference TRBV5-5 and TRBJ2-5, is DAGVTQSPTHLIKTRGQQVTLRCSPISGHKSVSWYQQVLGQGPQFIFQYYEKEERGRGNFPDRFSARQFPNYSSELNVNALLLGDSALYLCASSLGTLAGGSQETQYFGPGTRLLVL.

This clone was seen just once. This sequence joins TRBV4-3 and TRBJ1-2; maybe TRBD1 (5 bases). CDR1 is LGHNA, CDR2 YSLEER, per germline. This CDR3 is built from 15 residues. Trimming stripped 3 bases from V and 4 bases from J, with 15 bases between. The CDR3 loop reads CASSQNLQQVYGYTF. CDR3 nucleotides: TGCGCCAGCAGCCAGAACCTCCAACAGGTCTATGGCTACACCTTC.

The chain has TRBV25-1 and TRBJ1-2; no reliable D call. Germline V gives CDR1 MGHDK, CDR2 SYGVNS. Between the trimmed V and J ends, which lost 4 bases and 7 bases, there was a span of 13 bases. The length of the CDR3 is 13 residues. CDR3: CASSGDLTSGYTF. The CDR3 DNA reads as TGTGCCAGCAGTGGGGATCTAACTAGTGGCTACACCTTC.

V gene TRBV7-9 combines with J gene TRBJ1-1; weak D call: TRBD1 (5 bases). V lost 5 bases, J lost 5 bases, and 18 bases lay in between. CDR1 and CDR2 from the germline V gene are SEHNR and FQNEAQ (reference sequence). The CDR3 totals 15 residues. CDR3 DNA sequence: TGTGCCAGCAGCCCGCGGGACGGAGGGAGTACTGAAGCTTTCTTT. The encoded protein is CASSPRDGGSTEAFF.

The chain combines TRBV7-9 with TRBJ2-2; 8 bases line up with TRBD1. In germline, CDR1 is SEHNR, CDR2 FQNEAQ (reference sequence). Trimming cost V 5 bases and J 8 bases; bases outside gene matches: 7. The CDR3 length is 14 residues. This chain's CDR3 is CASSAQGGFGELFF. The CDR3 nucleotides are TGTGCCAGCAGCGCACAGGGGGGTTTTGGGGAGCTGTTTTTT.

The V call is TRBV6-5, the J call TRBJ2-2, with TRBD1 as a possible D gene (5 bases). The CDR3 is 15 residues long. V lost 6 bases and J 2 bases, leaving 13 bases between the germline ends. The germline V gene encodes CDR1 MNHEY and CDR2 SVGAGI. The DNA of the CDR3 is TGTGCCAGCAGACTCGACAGAGTAAACACCGGGGAGCTGTTTTTT. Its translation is CASRLDRVNTGELFF.

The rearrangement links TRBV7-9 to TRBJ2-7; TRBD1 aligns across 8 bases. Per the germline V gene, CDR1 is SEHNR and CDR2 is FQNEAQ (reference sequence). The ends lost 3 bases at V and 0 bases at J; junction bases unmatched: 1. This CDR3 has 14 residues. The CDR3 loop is CASSLDRASYEQYF. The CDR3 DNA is TGTGCCAGCAGCTTGGACAGGGCCTCCTACGAGCAGTACTTC.

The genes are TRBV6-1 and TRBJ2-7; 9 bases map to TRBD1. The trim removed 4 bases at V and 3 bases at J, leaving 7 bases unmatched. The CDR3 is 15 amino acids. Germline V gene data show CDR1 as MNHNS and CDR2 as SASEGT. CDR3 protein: CASSVRQGVYYEQYF. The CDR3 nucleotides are TGTGCCAGCAGTGTTCGACAGGGGGTATACTACGAGCAGTACTTC.

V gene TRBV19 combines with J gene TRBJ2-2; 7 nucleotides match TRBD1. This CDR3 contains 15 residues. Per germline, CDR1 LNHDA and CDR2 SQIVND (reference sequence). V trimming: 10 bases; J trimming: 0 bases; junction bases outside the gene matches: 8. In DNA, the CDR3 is TGTGCCACCAAACCGACAGGGACGAACACCGGGGAGCTGTTTTTT. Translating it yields CATKPTGTNTGELFF.